These 4 T cell receptor beta chains came from one sample sequenced in a study of blood T cell repertoires in COVID-19. TCRdb's copy holds only in-frame clones and misses some; the assay was immunoSEQ multiplex PCR. The sample lists 540,000 or so clones, 85% to 90% seen once, with 7.5% to 9% in the top ten. Material: peripheral blood. Every receptor here comes from a woman aged 45 to 65 with COVID-19, enrolled during active disease.

The chain carries TRBV30 and TRBJ2-7, with D possibly matching TRBD1 (5 bases). The ends were cut back, 3 bases at V and 1 base at J, with 10 bases in the middle. The CDR3 is 13 residues long. Germline V lookup: CDR1 GTSNPN, CDR2 SVGIG (reference sequence). The CDR3 DNA reads as TGTGCCTGGAGCTGGACATCTTCCTACGAGCAGTACTTC. Protein: CAWSWTSSYEQYF.

This chain uses TRBV6-1 with TRBJ2-1, with no clear D. Germline-derived CDR1 and CDR2 are MNHNS and SASEGT. There are 15 residues in the CDR3. V gave up 2 bases and J gave up 0 bases, with 8 bases separating them. The CDR3 protein is CASSENLSSYNEQFF. CDR3 nucleotides: TGTGCCAGCAGTGAAAACCTCAGCTCCTACAATGAGCAGTTCTTC.

The chain uses TRBV5-4 and TRBJ2-3; tentatively, D is TRBD1 (5 bases). The CDR3 is 15 residues long. CDR1 is SGHNT and CDR2 is YYREEE in the germline V gene (reference sequence). V was shortened by 3 bases and J by 2 bases, with 13 bases between the two germline ends. The CDR3 reads CASSSVGQATDTQYF. CDR3 nucleotides: TGTGCCAGCAGCTCCGTAGGACAAGCCACAGATACGCAGTATTTT.

V and J are TRBV19 and TRBJ2-3; unclear D gene. This CDR3 contains 13 residues. Germline V gene sequence: CDR1 LNHDA, CDR2 SQIVND (reference sequence). V lost 1 base, J lost 4 bases, and 6 bases lay in between. CDR3 coding DNA: TGTGCCAGTAGTATAGGTGAGGCAGATACGCAGTATTTT. This codes for CASSIGEADTQYF.